This T cell receptor beta chain came from a study of quantifying T cell responses using KT2 cells. In the study overall: cDNA was made from DNase-treated RNA using alpha and beta constant primers. Study-wide points: KT2 sequence counts showed saturation when very many KT2 cells were spiked in.

The cDNA 3' end received a ligated oligonucleotide with a UMI. The first PCR ran 4 to 5 cycles with an equimolar RC1.1 and RC1.2 beta primer mix. Via MiXCR, TCRdb re-called the UMI-ligation and nested PCR reads, giving one row per CDR3 protein. The table has tens of thousands of distinct CDR3 sequences, approximately 7% seen once. This CDR3 is 18 amino acids long. With 1 base clipped from V and 0 bases from J, the junction kept 3 bases outside the gene matches. The germline V gene has CDR1 LGHNA and CDR2 YNFKEQ. KT2, a clone with a known TCR, was spiked into unfractionated PBMC. A note on this clonotype: Antigen specificity is unknown.

V is TRBV4-2 and J is TRBJ2-3; TRBD2 aligns across 14 bases. This receptor was taken from a human donor. Sequencing input: PBMCs spiked with cells of the T cell clone KT2. CDR3 bases: TGTGCCAGCAGCCAAGGACTAGCGGGGGGGCCGAGCACAGATACGCAGTATTTT. It is translated as CASSQGLAGGPSTDTQYF.